This T cell receptor beta chain was retrieved from a study of cytomegalovirus exposure and HLA in healthy donors. PCR amplification relied on 60 Vbeta primers (plus 13 Jbeta primers). The protocol was immunoSEQ multiplex PCR, while the TCRdb copy is restricted to in-frame clones and leaves out a portion. The sample has 40,000 or so clones; roughly 80% are singletons. V lost 6 bases and J lost 8, with 18 bases in between. CDR1 LNHDA and CDR2 SQIVND come from the germline V gene (reference sequence). The CDR3 loop spans 14 amino acids. The sequencing sample was made of PBMCs. The rearrangement links TRBV19 to TRBJ2-3, with D perhaps TRBD1 (5 bases). The TCR originated in a man younger than 45 in good health and CMV-seronegative. CDR3 nucleotides: TGTGCCAGTAGCGAACGGCGACAGTACGGTACGCAGTATTTT. This sequence encodes CASSERRQYGTQYF.